The 13 T cell receptor beta chains given below trace back to one sample, sequenced in a study of blood T cell repertoires in COVID-19. Some clones are missing from TCRdb's copy, which holds only in-frame ones; the method was immunoSEQ multiplex PCR. The table shows a few hundred thousand clones, with around 83% occurring only once. The specimen was PBMCs or T cells enriched from blood (not recorded which). These TCRs come from a woman aged 45-60 years who had recovered from COVID-19.

This clone came up once. This chain joins TRBV28 and TRBJ2-1; weak D call: TRBD2 (5 bases). CDR3 length equals 16 residues. Trimming removed 2 bases from V and 3 bases from J, with 14 bases in between. The V gene's germline CDR1 is MDHEN and CDR2 SYDVKM. The CDR3 coding sequence is TGTGCCAGCAGTTTAGATTCCGGGATCCTCTACAATGAGCAGTTCTTC. Amino acids: CASSLDSGILYNEQFF.

The gene calls are TRBV9 and TRBJ2-1; a possible D gene is TRBD2 (6 bases). The CDR3 contains 15 residues. V lost 3 bases and J lost 0, with 10 bases in between. Germline V gene sequence: CDR1 SGDLS, CDR2 YYNGEE. The CDR3 sequence is CASSGAGRSYNEQFF. The CDR3 nucleotides read TGTGCCAGCAGCGGAGCGGGCCGCTCCTACAATGAGCAGTTCTTC.

The chain joins TRBV19 to TRBJ2-5; 13 bases are a match to TRBD2. There are 16 residues in the CDR3. Per germline, CDR1 LNHDA and CDR2 SQIVND (reference sequence). J lost 3 bases, V lost 1 base, and 2 bases had no gene match. This chain's CDR3 is CASSIGGTSGEETQYF. The DNA for the CDR3 is TGTGCCAGTAGTATAGGCGGGACTAGCGGGGAAGAGACCCAGTACTTC.

The chain uses TRBV19 and TRBJ1-1; 10 nucleotides line up with TRBD1. With V trimmed by 5 bases and J by 1 base, 4 bases remained unmatched. The V gene's germline CDR1 is LNHDA and CDR2 SQIVND (reference sequence). The CDR3 is 15 residues long. CDR3: CASSGRDRGNTEAFF. The CDR3 nucleotides are TGTGCCAGTAGTGGAAGGGACAGGGGGAACACTGAAGCTTTCTTT.

This chain joins TRBV7-8 and TRBJ1-1; tentative D call: TRBD1 (5 bases). V was clipped by 2 bases and J by 5 bases, with 6 bases between them. The length of the CDR3 is 12 residues. The V gene's germline CDR1 is SGHVS and CDR2 FQNEAQ. The chain's CDR3 is CASSLKGTEAFF. The CDR3, as DNA: TGTGCCAGCAGCTTAAAGGGGACTGAAGCTTTCTTT.

This sequence joins TRBV6-5 and TRBJ2-7; D may be TRBD1 (7 bases). The germline V gene has CDR1 MNHEY and CDR2 SVGAGI. The CDR3 is 12 amino acids. Deletions cut 10 bases from V and 5 bases from J, with 15 bases between. In DNA form, the CDR3 reads TGTGCCACCGGCGGGACAGCCGACGAGCAGTACTTC. This gives the protein CATGGTADEQYF.

The chain combines TRBV12-3 or TRBV12-4 with TRBJ1-4, with D maybe TRBD1 (5 bases). This CDR3 spans 13 amino acids. The V gene lost 7 bases and the J gene lost 7 bases, with 13 bases spanning the gap. The CDR3 DNA reads TGTGCCAGCACCCTCGCAGGGTTTGAAAAACTGTTTTTT. This encodes CASTLAGFEKLFF.

The V call is TRBV19, the J call TRBJ1-3, with D uncertain. V gave up 2 bases and J gave up 4 bases, with 9 bases separating them. CDR1 and CDR2 from the germline V gene are LNHDA and SQIVND (reference sequence). The CDR3 consists of 14 residues. The CDR3: CASSIRGYGNTIYF. Written as DNA, the CDR3 is TGTGCCAGTAGTATAAGAGGGTACGGAAACACCATATATTTT. Full variable domain (rest looked up from reference TRBV19 and TRBJ1-3): DGGITQSPKYLFRKEGQNVTLSCEQNLNHDAMYWYRQDPGQGLRLIYYSQIVNDFQKGDIAEGYSVSREKKESFPLTVTSAQKNPTAFYLCASSIRGYGNTIYFGEGSWLTVV.

J is TRBJ1-1 and V is TRBV19, with D tentatively TRBD1 (5 bases). Germline loops: CDR1 LNHDA, CDR2 SQIVND (reference sequence). This CDR3 is built from 15 residues. With 3 bases removed from V and 3 bases from J, the gap between germline ends came to 14 bases. The CDR3: CASSMGPGGDTEAFF. CDR3 sequence (DNA): TGTGCCAGTAGTATGGGTCCCGGAGGGGACACTGAAGCTTTCTTT.

The CDR3 is CASTKLGNTEAFF. The CDR3 coding sequence is TGTGCCAGCACTAAACTTGGGAACACTGAAGCTTTCTTT. V gene TRBV6-5 combines with J gene TRBJ1-1, with D hard to call. Germline CDR1 reads MNHEY; CDR2 reads SVGAGI. The CDR3 has 13 amino acids. V was clipped by 7 bases and J by 1 base, with 10 bases between them.

This clone was detected a few times. The CDR3 DNA reads as TGTGCCAGCTCACCCGACAGGGCCGAAGCTTTCTTT. Translating gives CASSPDRAEAFF. The V call is TRBV18, the J call TRBJ1-1; 7 nucleotides match TRBD1. This CDR3 is 12 amino acids long. Trimming removed 3 bases from V and 8 bases from J; junction bases left unmatched: 3. Germline V CDR1 and CDR2: KGHSH, LQKENI.

The genes are TRBV7-2 and TRBJ1-2; D ambiguous. With 0 bases removed from V and 1 base from J, the gap between germline ends came to 3 bases. CDR1 and CDR2 (germline): SGHTA, FQGNSA. The CDR3 totals 13 residues. This chain's CDR3 is CASSLASNYGYTF. The DNA for the CDR3 is TGTGCCAGCAGCTTAGCCAGTAACTATGGCTACACCTTC.

The J gene is TRBJ2-7, the V gene TRBV5-8; 7 bases line up with TRBD2. Germline CDR1 reads SGHTS; CDR2 reads YDEGEE. The CDR3 loop spans 15 amino acids. V lost 5 bases and J lost 3; bases outside the gene matches: 11. Here the CDR3 reads CASRRGGDTNYEQYF. CDR3 sequence (DNA): TGTGCCAGCAGGAGGGGAGGGGATACGAACTACGAGCAGTACTTC.